This T cell receptor (beta chain) was profiled in a study of blood T cell repertoires in COVID-19. In the study overall: From T cells, B-cell-depleted T cells, or PBMCs came the material, which was cDNA or gDNA.

Using immunoSEQ multiplex PCR, the repertoire was profiled, and TCRdb retains in-frame clones only, with some absent. The sample shows some 150,000 clones, roughly 82% of them seen only once. Germline V gene lookup returns CDR1 SGHRS and CDR2 YFSETQ. V dropped 0 bases and J dropped 10 bases, with 17 bases sitting between them. This CDR3 region has 15 residues. The chain couples TRBV5-1 to TRBJ2-1; a weak D match, TRBD2 (5 bases). Sequencing was performed on peripheral blood. This receptor was identified in a woman in her 50s with acute or convalescent COVID-19. This CDR3 reads CASSLVPGSGKEQFF. In nucleotides, the CDR3 is TGCGCCAGCAGCTTGGTCCCTGGGTCGGGAAAAGAGCAGTTCTTC.